Detailed here is one T cell receptor beta chain. Its antigen remains unknown. For TCR beta, libraries came from quantitative 5'-RACE with molecular barcodes. TCRdb reprocessed the 5' RACE reads via MiXCR and lists one record per CDR3 protein. The table shows around 250,000 distinct CDR3 sequences, with 30% to 35% occurring only once. Germline CDR1 reads MDHEN; CDR2 reads SYDVKM. Trimming cost V 11 bases and J 3 bases; bases outside gene matches: 6. This CDR3 contains 12 residues. The sample belongs to a study of CD8 T cells in ankylosing spondylitis. Broader study findings: As for the disease-linked clones, they showed a CD8+ phenotype and occurred at relatively low frequencies in peripheral blood. Matched ankylosing spondylitis synovial fluid reportedly showed significant enrichment of disease-linked clones. Ankylosing spondylitis blood seemed to carry a telltale TCR beta motif made of under ten highly homologous variants.

Sequences were obtained from blood, either unsorted or a sorted T cell fraction (not recorded which). The clonotype comes from a male donor with ankylosing spondylitis or in good health (not recorded which). The chain has TRBV28 and TRBJ2-5; 7 bases are a match to TRBD2. This chain's CDR3 is CAHGRTEETQYF. The DNA for the CDR3 is TGTGCCCACGGGAGGACGGAAGAGACCCAGTACTTC.